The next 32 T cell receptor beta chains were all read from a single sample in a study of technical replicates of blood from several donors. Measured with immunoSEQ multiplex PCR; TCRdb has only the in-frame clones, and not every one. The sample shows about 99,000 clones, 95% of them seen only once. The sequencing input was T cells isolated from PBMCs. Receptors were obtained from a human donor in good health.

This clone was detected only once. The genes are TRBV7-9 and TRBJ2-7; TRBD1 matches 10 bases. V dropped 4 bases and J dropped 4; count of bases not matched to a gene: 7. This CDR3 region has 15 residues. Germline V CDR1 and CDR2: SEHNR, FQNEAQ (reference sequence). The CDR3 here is CASSSMTGGTYEQYF. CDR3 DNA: TGTGCCAGCAGCTCTATGACAGGGGGCACTTACGAGCAGTACTTC.

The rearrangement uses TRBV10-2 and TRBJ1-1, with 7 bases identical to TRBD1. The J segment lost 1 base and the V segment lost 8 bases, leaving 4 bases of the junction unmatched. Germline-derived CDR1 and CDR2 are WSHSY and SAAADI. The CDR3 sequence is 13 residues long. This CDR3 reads CASLTGQNTEAFF. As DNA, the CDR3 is TGCGCCAGCCTGACAGGGCAGAACACTGAAGCTTTCTTT.

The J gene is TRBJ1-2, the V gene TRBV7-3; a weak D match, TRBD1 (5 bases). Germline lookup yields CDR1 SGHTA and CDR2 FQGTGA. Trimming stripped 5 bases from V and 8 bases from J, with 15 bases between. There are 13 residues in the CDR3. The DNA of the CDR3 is TGTGCCAGCAGCCCCCAGGGAGGGCTCGGCTACACCTTC. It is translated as CASSPQGGLGYTF.

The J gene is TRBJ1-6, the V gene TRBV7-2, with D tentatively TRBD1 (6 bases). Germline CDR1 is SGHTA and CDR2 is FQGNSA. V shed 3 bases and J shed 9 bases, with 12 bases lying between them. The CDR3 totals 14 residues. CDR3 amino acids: CASSLGGAGSPLHF. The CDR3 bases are TGTGCCAGCAGCTTGGGGGGGGCGGGTTCACCCCTCCACTTT.

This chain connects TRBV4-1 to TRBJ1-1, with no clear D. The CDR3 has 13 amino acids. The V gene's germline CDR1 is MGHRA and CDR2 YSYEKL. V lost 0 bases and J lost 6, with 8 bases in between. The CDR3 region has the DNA TGCGCCAGCAGCCAAGATTGGGCCCCTGAAGCTTTCTTT. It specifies CASSQDWAPEAFF.

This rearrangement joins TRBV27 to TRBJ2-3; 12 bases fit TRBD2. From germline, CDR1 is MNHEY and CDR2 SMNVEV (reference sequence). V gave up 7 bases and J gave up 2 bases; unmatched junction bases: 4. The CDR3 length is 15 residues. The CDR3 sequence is CASTGLAGSTDTQYF. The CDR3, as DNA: TGTGCCAGCACCGGACTAGCGGGGTCCACAGATACGCAGTATTTT.

In DNA form, the CDR3 reads TGTGCCAGCAGCCCGCGGGACTACAACCCGGAGACCCAGTACTTC. This sequence encodes CASSPRDYNPETQYF. V usage is TRBV4-2 and J usage is TRBJ2-5, with 7 bases fitting TRBD2. This CDR3 spans 15 amino acids. CDR1 LGHNA and CDR2 YNFKEQ come from the germline V gene. Trimming took 4 bases from V and 5 from J; bases not matched to a gene: 10.

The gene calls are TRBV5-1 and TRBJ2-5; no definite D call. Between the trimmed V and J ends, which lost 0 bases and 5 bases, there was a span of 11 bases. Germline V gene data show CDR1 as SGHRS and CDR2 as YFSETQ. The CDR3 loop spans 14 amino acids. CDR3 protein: CASSLGAVVETQYF. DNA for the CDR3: TGCGCCAGCAGCTTGGGTGCGGTAGTGGAGACCCAGTACTTC.

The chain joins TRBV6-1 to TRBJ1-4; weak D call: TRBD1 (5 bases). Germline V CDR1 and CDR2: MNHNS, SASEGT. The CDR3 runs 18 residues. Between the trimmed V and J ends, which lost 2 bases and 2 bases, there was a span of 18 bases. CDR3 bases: TGTGCCAGCAGTGAAAGGTCCCGGGGGGTAGTGACTAATGAAAAACTGTTTTTT. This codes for CASSERSRGVVTNEKLFF.

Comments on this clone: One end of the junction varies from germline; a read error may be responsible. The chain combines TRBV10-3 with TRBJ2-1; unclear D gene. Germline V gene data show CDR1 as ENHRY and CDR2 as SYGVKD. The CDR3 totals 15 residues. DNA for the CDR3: TGTGCCATCAGTGAATCGACACAATCCTTCAATGAGCAGTTCTTC. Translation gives CAISESTQSFNEQFF.

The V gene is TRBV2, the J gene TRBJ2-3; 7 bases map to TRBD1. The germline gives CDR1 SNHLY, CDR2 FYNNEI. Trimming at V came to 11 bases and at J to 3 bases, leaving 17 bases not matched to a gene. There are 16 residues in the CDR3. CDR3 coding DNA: TGTGCCGGGCCATTTAGGACAGGAATAAGAACAGATACGCAGTATTTT. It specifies CAGPFRTGIRTDTQYF.

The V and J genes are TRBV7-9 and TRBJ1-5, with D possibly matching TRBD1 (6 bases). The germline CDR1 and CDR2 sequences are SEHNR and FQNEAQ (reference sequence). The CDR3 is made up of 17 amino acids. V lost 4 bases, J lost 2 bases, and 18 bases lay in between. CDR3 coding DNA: TGTGCCAGCAGCTCCACCCGAACAGGGATGGGCAATCAGCCCCAGCATTTT. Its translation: CASSSTRTGMGNQPQHF.

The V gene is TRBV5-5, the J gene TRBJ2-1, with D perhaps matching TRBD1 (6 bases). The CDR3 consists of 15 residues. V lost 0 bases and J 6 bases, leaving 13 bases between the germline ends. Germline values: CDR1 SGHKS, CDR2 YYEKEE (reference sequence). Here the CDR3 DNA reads TGTGCCAGCAGCTTGGGCCAGGGGACCGGCAATGAGCAGTTCTTC. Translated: CASSLGQGTGNEQFF.

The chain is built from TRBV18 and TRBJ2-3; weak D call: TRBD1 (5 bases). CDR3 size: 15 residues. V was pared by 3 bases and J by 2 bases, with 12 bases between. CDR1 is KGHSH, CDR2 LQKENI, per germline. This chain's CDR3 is CASSPFDSLTDTQYF. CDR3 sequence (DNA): TGTGCCAGCTCACCTTTCGACAGCCTCACAGATACGCAGTATTTT.

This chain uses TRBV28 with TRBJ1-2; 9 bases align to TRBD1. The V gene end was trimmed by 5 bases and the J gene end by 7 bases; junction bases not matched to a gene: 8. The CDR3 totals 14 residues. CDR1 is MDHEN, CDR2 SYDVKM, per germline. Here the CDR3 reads CASSPGDREGGYTF. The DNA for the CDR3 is TGTGCCAGCAGTCCCGGGGACAGGGAGGGTGGCTACACCTTC.

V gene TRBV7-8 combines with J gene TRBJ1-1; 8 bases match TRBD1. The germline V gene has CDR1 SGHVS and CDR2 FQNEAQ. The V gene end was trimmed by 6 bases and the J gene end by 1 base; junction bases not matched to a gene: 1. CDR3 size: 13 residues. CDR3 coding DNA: TGTGCCAGCAGAACAGGGGGGAACACTGAAGCTTTCTTT. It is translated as CASRTGGNTEAFF.

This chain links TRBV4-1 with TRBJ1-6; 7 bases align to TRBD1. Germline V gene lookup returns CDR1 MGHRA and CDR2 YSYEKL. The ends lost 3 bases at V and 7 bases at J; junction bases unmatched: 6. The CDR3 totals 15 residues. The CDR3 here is CASSQVPDRNSPLHF. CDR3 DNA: TGCGCCAGCAGCCAGGTCCCGGACAGGAATTCACCCCTCCACTTT.

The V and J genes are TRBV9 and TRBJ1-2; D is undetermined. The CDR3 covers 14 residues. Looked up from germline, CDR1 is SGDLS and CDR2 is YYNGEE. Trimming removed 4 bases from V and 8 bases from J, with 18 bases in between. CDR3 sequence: CASSIDSGRVGYTF. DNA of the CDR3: TGTGCCAGCAGCATCGACTCCGGGAGGGTGGGCTACACCTTC.

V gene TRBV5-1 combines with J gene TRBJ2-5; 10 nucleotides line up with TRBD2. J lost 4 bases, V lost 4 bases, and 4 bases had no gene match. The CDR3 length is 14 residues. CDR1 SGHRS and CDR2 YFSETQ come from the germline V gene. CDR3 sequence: CASSIAGGRETQYF. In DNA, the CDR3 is TGCGCCAGCAGCATAGCGGGGGGCAGAGAGACCCAGTACTTC.

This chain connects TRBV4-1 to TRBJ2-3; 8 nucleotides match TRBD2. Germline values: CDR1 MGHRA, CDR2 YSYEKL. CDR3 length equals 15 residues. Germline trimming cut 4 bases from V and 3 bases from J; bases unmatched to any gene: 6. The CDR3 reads CASSLSGVQTDTQYF. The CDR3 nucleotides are TGCGCCAGCAGCCTTAGCGGGGTGCAAACAGATACGCAGTATTTT.

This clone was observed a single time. The CDR3 loop is CASSLVTASSYEQYF. CDR3 nucleotide sequence: TGTGCCAGCAGCTTGGTGACAGCGAGCTCCTACGAGCAGTACTTC. V gene TRBV5-6 combines with J gene TRBJ2-7, with TRBD1 as a possible D gene (5 bases). The germline V gene encodes CDR1 SGHDT and CDR2 YYEEEE. V was pared by 0 bases and J by 0 bases, with 10 bases between. The CDR3 loop spans 15 amino acids.

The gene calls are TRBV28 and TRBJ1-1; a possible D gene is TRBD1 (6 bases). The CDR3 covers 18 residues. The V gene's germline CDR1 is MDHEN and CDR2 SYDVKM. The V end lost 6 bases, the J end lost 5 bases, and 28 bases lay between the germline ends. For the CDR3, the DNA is TGTGCCAGCAGCCCTCTTAGTGTCCTACAGGGTATATCAACTGAAGCTTTCTTT. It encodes CASSPLSVLQGISTEAFF.

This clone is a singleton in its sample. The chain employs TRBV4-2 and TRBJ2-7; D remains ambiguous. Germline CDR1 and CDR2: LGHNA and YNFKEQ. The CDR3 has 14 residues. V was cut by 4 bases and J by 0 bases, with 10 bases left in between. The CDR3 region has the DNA TGTGCCAGCAGCCCGCGAGCGAGCTCCTACGAGCAGTACTTC. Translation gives CASSPRASSYEQYF.

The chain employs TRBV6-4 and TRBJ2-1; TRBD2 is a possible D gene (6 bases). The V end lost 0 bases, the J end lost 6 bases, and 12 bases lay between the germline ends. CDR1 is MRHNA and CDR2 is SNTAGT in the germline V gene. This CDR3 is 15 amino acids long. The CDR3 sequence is CASSDSGRGGNEQFF. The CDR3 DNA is TGTGCCAGCAGTGACTCAGGTCGGGGAGGCAATGAGCAGTTCTTC.

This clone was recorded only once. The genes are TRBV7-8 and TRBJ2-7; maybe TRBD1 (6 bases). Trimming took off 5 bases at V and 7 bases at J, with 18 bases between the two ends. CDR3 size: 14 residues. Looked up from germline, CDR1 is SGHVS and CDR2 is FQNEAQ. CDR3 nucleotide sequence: TGTGCCAGCAGCCCCCGGACAGTCTCGGGAGAGCAGTACTTC. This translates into CASSPRTVSGEQYF.

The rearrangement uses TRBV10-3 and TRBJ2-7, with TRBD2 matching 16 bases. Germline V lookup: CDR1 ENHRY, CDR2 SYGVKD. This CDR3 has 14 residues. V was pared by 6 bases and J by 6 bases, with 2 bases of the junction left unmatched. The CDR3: CAIRGLAGGPEQYF. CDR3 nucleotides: TGTGCCATCAGGGGACTAGCGGGAGGGCCCGAGCAGTACTTC.

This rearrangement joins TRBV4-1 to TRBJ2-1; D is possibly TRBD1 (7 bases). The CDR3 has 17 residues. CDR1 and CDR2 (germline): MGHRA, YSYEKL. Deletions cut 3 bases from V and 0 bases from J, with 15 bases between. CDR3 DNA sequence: TGCGCCAGCAGCCAGGTCCAGGGGGGCAGCTCCTACAATGAGCAGTTCTTC. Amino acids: CASSQVQGGSSYNEQFF.

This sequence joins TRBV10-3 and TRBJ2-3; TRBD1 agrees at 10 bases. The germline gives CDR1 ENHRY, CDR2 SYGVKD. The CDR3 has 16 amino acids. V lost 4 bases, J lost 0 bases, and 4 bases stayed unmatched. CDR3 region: CAISGGTGASTDTQYF. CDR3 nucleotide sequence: TGTGCCATCAGTGGGGGGACAGGGGCTAGCACAGATACGCAGTATTTT.

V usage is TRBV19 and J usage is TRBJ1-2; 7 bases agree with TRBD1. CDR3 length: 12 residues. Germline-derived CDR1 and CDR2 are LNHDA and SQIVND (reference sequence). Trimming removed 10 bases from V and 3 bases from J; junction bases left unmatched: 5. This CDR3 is CATQTGDYGYTF. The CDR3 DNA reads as TGTGCCACCCAAACAGGGGACTATGGCTACACCTTC.

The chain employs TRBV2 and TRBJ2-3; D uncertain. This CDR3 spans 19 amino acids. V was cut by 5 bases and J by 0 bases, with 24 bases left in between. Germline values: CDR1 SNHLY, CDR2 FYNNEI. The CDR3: CASSTEFQRLIPSTDTQYF. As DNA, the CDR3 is TGTGCCAGCAGTACGGAGTTTCAGAGACTTATACCTAGCACAGATACGCAGTATTTT.

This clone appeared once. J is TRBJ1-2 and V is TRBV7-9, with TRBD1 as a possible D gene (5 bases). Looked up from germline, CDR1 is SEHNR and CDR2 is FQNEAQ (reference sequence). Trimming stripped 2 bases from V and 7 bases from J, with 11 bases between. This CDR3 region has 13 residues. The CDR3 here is CASSLSWGSGYTF. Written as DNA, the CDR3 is TGTGCCAGCAGCTTATCATGGGGCAGTGGCTACACCTTC.

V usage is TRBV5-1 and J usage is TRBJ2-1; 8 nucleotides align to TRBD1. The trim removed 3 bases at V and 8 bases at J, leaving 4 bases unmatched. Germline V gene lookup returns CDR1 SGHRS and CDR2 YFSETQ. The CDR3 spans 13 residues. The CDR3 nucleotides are TGCGCCAGCAGCTCGCAGGGGGCGTATGAGCAGTTCTTC. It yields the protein CASSSQGAYEQFF. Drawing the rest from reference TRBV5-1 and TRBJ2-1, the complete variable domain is KAGVTQTPRYLIKTRGQQVTLSCSPISGHRSVSWYQQTPGQGLQFLFEYFSETQRNKGNFPGRFSGRQFSNSRSEMNVSTLELGDSALYLCASSSQGAYEQFFGPGTRLTVL.